These T cell receptor beta chains were read from a single sample in a study of cytomegalovirus exposure and HLA in healthy donors. This table comes from immunoSEQ multiplex PCR, and its TCRdb copy is limited to in-frame clones, with some not included. The profile shows some 150,000 clones, about two thirds of them singletons. Sequenced input: PBMCs. The receptors were gathered from a human donor in good health. Both conserved end residues are part of each CDR3. A D gene is named only where the DNA matches it firmly. Size tells how often a clone was seen (once, few, many) or the class of an expanded clone, and some rows leave it out.

TRBJ2-7 TRBV11-2 - - CASSSQGGAGARNEQYF TGTGCCAGCAGCTCCCAGGGAGGAGCGGGTGCCAGGAACGAGCAGTACTTC
TRBJ2-7 TRBV7-2 TRBD1 - CASSLGDSSYEQYF TGTGCCAGCAGCTTAGGGGACAGCTCCTACGAGCAGTACTTC
TRBJ1-5 TRBV28 TRBD1 - CASINRDRRGQPQHF TGTGCCAGCATCAACCGGGACAGAAGAGGCCAGCCCCAGCATTTT
TRBJ1-5 TRBV7-2 TRBD1 - CASTLTGNNQPQHF TGTGCCAGCACCCTGACAGGGAATAATCAGCCCCAGCATTTT
TRBJ2-1 TRBV7-6 - - CASSLPRTGSYNEQFF TGTGCCAGCAGCTTACCGAGAACCGGGAGCTACAATGAGCAGTTCTTC
TRBJ1-5 TRBV11-3 TRBD1 - CANHHISRDRVLQPQHF TGTGCCAACCACCACATTTCCCGGGACAGGGTTCTTCAGCCCCAGCATTTT
TRBJ1-5 TRBV7-2 TRBD1 - CASSLGQGVGNQPQHF TGTGCCAGCAGCCTAGGACAGGGGGTGGGCAATCAGCCCCAGCATTTT
TRBJ1-2 TRBV30 - - CVWSPAGGGYIYGYTF TGTGTCTGGAGTCCAGCCGGGGGAGGTTACATCTATGGCTACACCTTC
TRBJ1-1 TRBV13 - - CASSPHGVENTEAFF TGTGCCAGCAGCCCTCACGGGGTGGAGAACACTGAGGCTTTCTTT
TRBJ2-7 TRBV27 - - CASSFSGGYRYEQYF TGTGCCAGCAGTTTTTCTGGAGGGTACCGCTACGAGCAGTACTTC
TRBJ2-5 TRBV29-1 - - CSAVTGTETQYF TGCAGCGCCGTTACAGGGACGGAGACCCAGTACTTC
TRBJ1-1 TRBV6-5 TRBD1 - CASRDYWDRDTEAFF TGTGCCAGCAGGGACTACTGGGACAGGGACACTGAAGCTTTCTTT
TRBJ2-1 TRBV5-1 - - CASNPLGGADNEQFF TGCGCCAGCAACCCGCTTGGGGGGGCCGACAATGAGCAGTTCTTC
TRBJ2-1 TRBV7-3 - - CASSSPVGGPYNEQFF TGTGCCAGCAGCTCCCCGGTGGGGGGGCCGTACAATGAGCAGTTCTTC
TRBJ1-6 TRBV27 TRBD1 - CASTPTGGVRNSPLHF TGTGCCAGCACCCCTACAGGGGGGGTTCGGAATTCACCCCTCCACTTT
TRBJ1-1 TRBV5-1 - - CASSLARVGNTEAFF TGCGCCAGCAGCTTGGCCAGGGTCGGGAACACTGAAGCTTTCTTT
TRBJ2-5 TRBV11-2 - - CASTLLGGMKETQYF TGTGCCAGCACCTTGCTTGGGGGGATGAAAGAGACCCAGTACTTC
TRBJ1-3 TRBV4-3 - - CASSQGQFSGNTIYF TGCGCCAGCAGCCAAGGACAGTTCTCTGGAAACACCATATATTTT
TRBJ2-1 TRBV4-1 TRBD2 - CASSVLPGLVNEQFF TGCGCCAGCAGCGTCCTGCCCGGACTAGTCAATGAGCAGTTCTTC
TRBJ1-2 TRBV6-5 - few CASSYSGLSNYGYTF TGTGCCAGCAGTTACTCCGGACTTTCTAACTATGGCTACACCTTC
TRBJ1-1 TRBV5-6 - once CASSLVDSSLNTEAFF TGTGCCAGCAGCTTGGTTGACAGCTCTTTGAACACTGAAGCTTTCTTT
TRBJ1-5 TRBV6-5 - - CASSYGSTNQPQHF TGTGCCAGCAGTTATGGCAGTACAAATCAGCCCCAGCATTTT
TRBJ2-3 TRBV5-6 TRBD2 few CASSWGLAGDTDTQYF TGTGCCAGCAGTTGGGGACTAGCGGGGGACACAGATACGCAGTATTTT
TRBJ1-2 TRBV7-9 - - CASSLGPGIDGYTF TGTGCCAGCAGCTTAGGGCCAGGGATTGATGGCTACACCTTC
TRBJ1-5 TRBV4-1 - - CASSSDRNQPQHF TGCGCCAGCAGCTCGGACAGAAATCAGCCCCAGCATTTT
TRBJ2-3 TRBV10-1 - - CASSDQRVGSTDTQYF TGCGCCAGCAGTGACCAGCGTGTTGGTAGCACAGATACGCAGTATTTT
TRBJ2-5 TRBV11-2 TRBD2 - CAIDRSGGTQETQYF TGTGCCATCGACCGTTCGGGGGGGACCCAAGAGACCCAGTACTTC
TRBJ2-7 TRBV14 - few CASSQPRQSSYEQYF TGTGCCAGCAGCCAGCCCAGACAGAGCTCCTACGAGCAGTACTTC
TRBJ2-3 TRBV5-4 TRBD2 few CASSTRGGTDTQYF TGTGCCAGCAGCACCCGGGGGGGCACAGATACGCAGTATTTT
TRBJ2-2 TRBV7-2 TRBD1 - CASSADRVTGELFF TGTGCCAGCAGCGCGGACAGGGTCACCGGGGAGCTGTTTTTT
TRBJ1-2 TRBV18 TRBD1 - CASSQGAPDGYTF TGTGCCAGCTCACAGGGGGCTCCCGATGGCTACACCTTC
TRBJ2-3 TRBV4-3 TRBD1 - CASSQGQTGASTDTQYF TGCGCCAGCAGCCAAGGTCAGACAGGGGCTAGCACAGATACGCAGTATTTT
TRBJ2-7 TRBV6-1 TRBD1 - CASSLWTGGHYEQYF TGTGCCAGCAGTCTATGGACAGGGGGCCACTACGAGCAGTACTTC
TRBJ2-6 TRBV7-8 TRBD2 - CASSSPWGGSGANVLTF TGTGCCAGCAGCTCCCCCTGGGGGGGCTCTGGGGCCAACGTCCTGACTTTC
TRBJ1-4 TRBV30 - - CAWSVGGPEVVF TGTGCCTGGAGTGTGGGGGGACCCGAGGTGGTTTTT
TRBJ2-7 TRBV7-2 TRBD2 - CASSLGSSGDYEQYF TGTGCCAGCAGCTTGGGGTCTAGCGGGGACTACGAGCAGTACTTC
TRBJ2-3 TRBV25-1 TRBD2 few CASSGVGGNTQYF TGTGCCAGCAGTGGGGTCGGGGGGAATACGCAGTATTTT
TRBJ2-2 TRBV4-2 TRBD2 few CASSPSGLAGDTGELFF TGTGCCAGCAGCCCTTCAGGACTAGCGGGGGACACCGGGGAGCTGTTTTTT
TRBJ2-1 TRBV7-3 TRBD1 - CASSLPGGSEQFF TGTGCCAGCAGCTTACCAGGGGGCAGTGAGCAGTTCTTC
TRBJ1-1 TRBV10-1 TRBD1 - CASSDQGQPNTEAFF TGCGCCAGCAGTGACCAGGGACAGCCGAACACTGAAGCTTTCTTT